The clone carrying this TCR beta chain was observed at least ten times. What it recognizes is unknown. The sample originates from a study of CD8 T cells in ankylosing spondylitis. Study conclusions and caveats: In the blood and synovial fluid of reactive arthritis, some motif variants had been previously reported.

The V end lost 4 bases, the J end lost 9 bases, and 12 bases lay between the germline ends. CDR3 length: 12 amino acids. Via MiXCR, TCRdb re-called the 5' RACE reads, giving one row per CDR3 protein. The sample consists of 350,000 or so distinct CDR3 sequences, roughly 14% of them appearing once. Input material: blood, either unsorted or a sorted T cell fraction (not recorded which). The V and J genes are TRBV12-3 or TRBV12-4 and TRBJ2-5, with D perhaps matching TRBD2 (5 bases). The sequence came from a male donor with ankylosing spondylitis or in good health (not recorded which). DNA for the CDR3: TGTGCCAGCAGTTCGGGCCTCGGGGCCCAGTACTTC. As protein: CASSSGLGAQYF.